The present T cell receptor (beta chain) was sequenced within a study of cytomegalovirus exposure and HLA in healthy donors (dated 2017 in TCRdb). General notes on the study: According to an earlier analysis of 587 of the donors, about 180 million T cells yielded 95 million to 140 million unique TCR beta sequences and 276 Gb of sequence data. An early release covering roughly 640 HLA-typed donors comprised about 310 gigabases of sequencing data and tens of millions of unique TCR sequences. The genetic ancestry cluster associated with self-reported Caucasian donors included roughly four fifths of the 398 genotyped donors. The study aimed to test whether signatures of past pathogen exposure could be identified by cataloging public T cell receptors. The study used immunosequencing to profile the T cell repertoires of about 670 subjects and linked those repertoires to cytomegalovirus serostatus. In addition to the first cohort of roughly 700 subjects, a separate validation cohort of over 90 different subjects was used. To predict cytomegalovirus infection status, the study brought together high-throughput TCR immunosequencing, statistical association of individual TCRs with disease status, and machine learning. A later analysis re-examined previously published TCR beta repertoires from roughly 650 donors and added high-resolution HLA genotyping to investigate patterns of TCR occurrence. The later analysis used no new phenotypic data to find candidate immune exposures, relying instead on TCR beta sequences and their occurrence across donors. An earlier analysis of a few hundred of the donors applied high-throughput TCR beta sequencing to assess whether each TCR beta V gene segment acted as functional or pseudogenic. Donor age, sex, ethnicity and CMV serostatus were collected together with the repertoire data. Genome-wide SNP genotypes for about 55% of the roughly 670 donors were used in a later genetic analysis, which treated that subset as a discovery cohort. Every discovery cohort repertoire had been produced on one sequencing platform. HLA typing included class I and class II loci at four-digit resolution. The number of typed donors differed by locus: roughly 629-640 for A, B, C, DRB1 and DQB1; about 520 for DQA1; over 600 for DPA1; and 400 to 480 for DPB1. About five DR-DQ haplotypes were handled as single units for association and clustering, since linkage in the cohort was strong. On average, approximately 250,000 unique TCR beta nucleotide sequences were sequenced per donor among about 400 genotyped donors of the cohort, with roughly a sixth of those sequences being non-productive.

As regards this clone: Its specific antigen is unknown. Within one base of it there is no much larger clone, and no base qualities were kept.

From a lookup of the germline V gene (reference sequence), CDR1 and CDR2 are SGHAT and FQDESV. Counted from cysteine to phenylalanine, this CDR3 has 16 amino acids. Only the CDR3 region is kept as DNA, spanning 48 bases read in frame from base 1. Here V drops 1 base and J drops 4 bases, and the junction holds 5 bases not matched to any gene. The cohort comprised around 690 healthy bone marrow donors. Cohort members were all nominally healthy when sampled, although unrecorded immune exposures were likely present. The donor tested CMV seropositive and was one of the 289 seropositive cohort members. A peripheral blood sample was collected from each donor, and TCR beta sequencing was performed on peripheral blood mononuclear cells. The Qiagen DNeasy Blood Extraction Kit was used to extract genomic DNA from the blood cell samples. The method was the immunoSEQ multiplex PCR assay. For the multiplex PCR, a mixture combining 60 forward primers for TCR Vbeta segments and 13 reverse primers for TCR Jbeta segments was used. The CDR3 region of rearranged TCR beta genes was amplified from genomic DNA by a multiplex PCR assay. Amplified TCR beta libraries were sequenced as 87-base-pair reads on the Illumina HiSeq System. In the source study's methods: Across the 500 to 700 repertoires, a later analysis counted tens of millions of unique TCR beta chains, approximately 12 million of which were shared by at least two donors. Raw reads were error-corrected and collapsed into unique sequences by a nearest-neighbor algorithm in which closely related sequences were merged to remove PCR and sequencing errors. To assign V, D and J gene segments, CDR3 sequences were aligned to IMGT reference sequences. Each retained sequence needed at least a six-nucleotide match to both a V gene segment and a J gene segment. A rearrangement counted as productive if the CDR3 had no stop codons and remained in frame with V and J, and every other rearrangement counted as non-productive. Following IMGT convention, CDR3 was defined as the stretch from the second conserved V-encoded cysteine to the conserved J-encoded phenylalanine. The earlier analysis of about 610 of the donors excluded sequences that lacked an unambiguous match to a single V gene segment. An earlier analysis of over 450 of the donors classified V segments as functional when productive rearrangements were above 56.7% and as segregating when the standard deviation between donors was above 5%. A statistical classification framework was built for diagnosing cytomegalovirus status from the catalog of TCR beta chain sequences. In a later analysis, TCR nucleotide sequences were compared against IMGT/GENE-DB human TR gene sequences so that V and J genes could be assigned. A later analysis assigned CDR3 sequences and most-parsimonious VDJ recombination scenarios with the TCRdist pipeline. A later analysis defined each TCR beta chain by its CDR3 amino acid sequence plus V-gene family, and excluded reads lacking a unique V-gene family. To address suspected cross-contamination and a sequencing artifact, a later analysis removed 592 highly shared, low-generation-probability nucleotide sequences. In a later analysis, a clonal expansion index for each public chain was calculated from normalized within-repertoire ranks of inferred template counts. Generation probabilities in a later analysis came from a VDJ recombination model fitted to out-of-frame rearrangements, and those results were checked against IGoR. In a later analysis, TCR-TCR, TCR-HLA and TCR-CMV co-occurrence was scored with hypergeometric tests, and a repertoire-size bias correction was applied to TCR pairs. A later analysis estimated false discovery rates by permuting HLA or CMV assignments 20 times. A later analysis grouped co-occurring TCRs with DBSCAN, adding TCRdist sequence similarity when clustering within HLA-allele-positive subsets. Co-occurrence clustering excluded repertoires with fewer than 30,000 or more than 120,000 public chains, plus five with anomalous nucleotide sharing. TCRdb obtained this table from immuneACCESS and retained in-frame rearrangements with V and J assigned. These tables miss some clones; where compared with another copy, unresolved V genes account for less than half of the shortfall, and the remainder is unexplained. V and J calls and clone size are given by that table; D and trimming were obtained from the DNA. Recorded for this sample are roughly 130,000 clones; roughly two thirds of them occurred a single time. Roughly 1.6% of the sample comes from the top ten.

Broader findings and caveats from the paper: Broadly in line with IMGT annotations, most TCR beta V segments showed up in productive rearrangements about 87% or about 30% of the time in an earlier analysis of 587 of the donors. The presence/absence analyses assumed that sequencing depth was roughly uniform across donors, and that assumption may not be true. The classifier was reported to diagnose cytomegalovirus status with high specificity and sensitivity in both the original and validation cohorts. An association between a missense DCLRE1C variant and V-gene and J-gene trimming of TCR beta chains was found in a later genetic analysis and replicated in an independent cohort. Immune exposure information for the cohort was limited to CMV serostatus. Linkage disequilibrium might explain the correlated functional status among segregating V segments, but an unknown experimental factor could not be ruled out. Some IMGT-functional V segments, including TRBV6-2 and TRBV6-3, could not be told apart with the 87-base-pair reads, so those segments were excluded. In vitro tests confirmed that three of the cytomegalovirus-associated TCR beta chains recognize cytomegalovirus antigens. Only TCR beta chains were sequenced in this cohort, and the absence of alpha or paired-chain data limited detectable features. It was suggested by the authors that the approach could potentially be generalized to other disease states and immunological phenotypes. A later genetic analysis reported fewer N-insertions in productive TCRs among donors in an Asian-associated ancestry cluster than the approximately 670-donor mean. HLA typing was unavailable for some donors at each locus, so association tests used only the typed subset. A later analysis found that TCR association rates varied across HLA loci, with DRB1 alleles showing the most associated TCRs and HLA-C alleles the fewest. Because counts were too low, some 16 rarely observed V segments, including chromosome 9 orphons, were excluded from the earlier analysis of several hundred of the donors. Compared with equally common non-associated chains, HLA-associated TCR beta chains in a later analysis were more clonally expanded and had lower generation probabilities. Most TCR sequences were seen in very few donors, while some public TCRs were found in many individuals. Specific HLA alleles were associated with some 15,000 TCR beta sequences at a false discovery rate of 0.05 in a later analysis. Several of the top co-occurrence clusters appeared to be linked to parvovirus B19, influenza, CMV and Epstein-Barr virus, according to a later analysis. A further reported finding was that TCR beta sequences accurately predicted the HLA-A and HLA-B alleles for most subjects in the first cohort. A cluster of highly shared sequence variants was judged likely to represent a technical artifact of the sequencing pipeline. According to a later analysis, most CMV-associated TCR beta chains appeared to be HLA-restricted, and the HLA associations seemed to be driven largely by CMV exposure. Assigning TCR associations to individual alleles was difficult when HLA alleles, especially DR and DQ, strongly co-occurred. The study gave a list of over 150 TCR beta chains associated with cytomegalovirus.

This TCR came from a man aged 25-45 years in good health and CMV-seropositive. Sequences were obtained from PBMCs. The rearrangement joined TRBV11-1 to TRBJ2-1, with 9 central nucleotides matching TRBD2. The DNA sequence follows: TGTGCCAGCAGCTTAGTAGGGCGGGAGGGATACAATGAGCAGTTCTTC. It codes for CASSLVGREGYNEQFF.